These T cell receptor beta chains were read from a single sample in a study of control samples from healthy donors and cancer patients. Generated by immunoSEQ multiplex PCR, the TCRdb table keeps only in-frame clones and is missing some. Of around 110,000 clones listed, 85% to 90% are singletons. Sequenced material: PBMCs. The source is a woman between 50 and 59 years old with colorectal cancer. The CDR3 runs from the conserved cysteine through the conserved F or W. The D gene is left open where the match is weak. Clone sizes are given selectively: once, few, many, or a class where the clone is expanded.

TRBD2,TRBJ2-7,once,TRBV20-1,TGCAGTGCCAAGTCTAGCGGCGAGCAGTACTTC,CSAKSSGEQYF
NA,TRBJ1-1,NA,TRBV3-1/TRBV3-2,TGTGCCAGCAGCCAAGAAGGGGGATACACTGAAGCTTTCTTT,CASSQEGGYTEAFF
NA,TRBJ2-6,NA,TRBV5-1,TGCGCCAGCAGCCGACGCGAATCTGGGGCCAACGTCCTGACTTTC,CASSRRESGANVLTF
TRBD1,TRBJ1-1,NA,TRBV2,TGTGCCAGCAGAGTACAGGGGCGCATCACTGAAGCTTTCTTT,CASRVQGRITEAFF
TRBD2,TRBJ2-3,NA,TRBV29-1,TGCAGCGTCCGCGGGACTAGCGGGGATGTCACAGATACGCAGTATTTT,CSVRGTSGDVTDTQYF
NA,TRBJ1-3,NA,TRBV5-1,TGCGCCAGCAGCACCGACAGGAGAAACACCATATATTTT,CASSTDRRNTIYF
NA,TRBJ1-6,once,TRBV10-1,TGCGCCACCATCCAGGTCCCATCACCCCTCCACTTT,CATIQVPSPLHF
TRBD1,TRBJ2-7,NA,TRBV5-1,TGCGCCAGCAGCAAGGGACAGTTCAAGGGTTCCGAGCAGTACTTC,CASSKGQFKGSEQYF
NA,TRBJ2-2,NA,TRBV6-5,TGTGCCAGCAGGGCTTCTACCACCGGGGAGCTGTTTTTT,CASRASTTGELFF
TRBD1,TRBJ2-7,NA,TRBV19,TGTGCCAGTAGTATCAAGTTGCGGACAGGGGCCTACGAGCAGTACTTC,CASSIKLRTGAYEQYF
NA,TRBJ2-1,NA,TRBV12-3/TRBV12-4,TGTGCCAGCAGGGAACTAGATTCTGTGCAGTTCTTC,CASRELDSVQFF
TRBD2,TRBJ2-7,NA,TRBV5-1,TGCGCCAGCAGCTTGGAGTCGGGCGGGAGTCAATACGAGCAGTACTTC,CASSLESGGSQYEQYF
TRBD2,TRBJ2-5,NA,TRBV6-1,TGTGCCAGCAGTGATTCCGGGACTAGCGGGGGTTTCCAAGAGACCCAGTACTTC,CASSDSGTSGGFQETQYF
TRBD1,TRBJ1-5,NA,TRBV28,TGTGCCAGCAGAACAGGGGGTGAGGCCCAGCATTTT,CASRTGGEAQHF
NA,TRBJ2-3,NA,TRBV6-4,TGTGCCAGCAGTGAGTTGGCGAGCACAGATACGCAGTATTTT,CASSELASTDTQYF
NA,TRBJ2-1,NA,TRBV9,TGTGCCAGCAGCGTTAGCGGCTCCTACAATGAGCAGTTCTTC,CASSVSGSYNEQFF
NA,TRBJ1-5,NA,TRBV6-1,TGTGCCAGCAGTGAGGAAACAGGGATGAATAGCAATCAGCCCCAGCATTTT,CASSEETGMNSNQPQHF
NA,TRBJ1-1,NA,TRBV3-1/TRBV3-2,TGTGCCAGCAGCCAAGATTGGGGGTTGTTCTTT,CASSQDWGLFF
NA,TRBJ1-4,NA,TRBV28,TGTGCCAGCAGCCGGGTTGGGGGAGAGGTTGAAAAACTGTTTTTT,CASSRVGGEVEKLFF
NA,TRBJ2-1,NA,TRBV30,TGTGCCTGGGGGCACTTCGATGAGCAGTTCTTC,CAWGHFDEQFF
NA,TRBJ1-5,NA,TRBV28,TGTGCCAGCATGTACTCGTTGGGGAGCAATCAGCCCCAGCATTTT,CASMYSLGSNQPQHF
TRBD1,TRBJ2-7,many,TRBV28,TGTGCCAGCACCGGGGACAGCAATCCCCTCTTC,CASTGDSNPLF
NA,TRBJ2-7,NA,TRBV10-1,TGCGCCAGCAGTGGACACACAGGCGTGCGGTACTTC,CASSGHTGVRYF
TRBD1,TRBJ2-1,NA,TRBV4-1,TGCGCCAGCAGCCAATGGCCGACAGGGGCCGATGAGCAGTTCTTC,CASSQWPTGADEQFF
NA,TRBJ2-2,NA,TRBV9,TGTGCCAGCAGCGTATCGCAGGGGTCGAACACCGGGGAGCTGTTTTTT,CASSVSQGSNTGELFF
NA,TRBJ2-1,NA,TRBV7-8,TGTGCCAGCACCATCCACCCCCAGGGTCATGAGCAGTTCTTC,CASTIHPQGHEQFF
NA,TRBJ2-5,NA,TRBV20-1,TGCAGTGCTAGTTCCGGCAAGAGACCCCAGTACTTC,CSASSGKRPQYF
TRBD2,TRBJ2-7,NA,TRBV3-1/TRBV3-2,TGTGCCAGCAGCCGGAGACTAGCTACAAACGAGCAGTACTTC,CASSRRLATNEQYF
NA,TRBJ1-1,NA,TRBV6-5,TGTGCCAGCAGTTTCGGGGTGACAGTAAACACTGAAGCTTTCTTT,CASSFGVTVNTEAFF
NA,TRBJ1-6,NA,TRBV16,TGTGCCAGCAGCCAATCCGCAGCCCCTAGTTCACCCCTCCACTTT,CASSQSAAPSSPLHF
TRBD2,TRBJ2-3,NA,TRBV7-3,TGTGCCAGCAGCTTAGTCGGGAGGGGCACAGATACGCAGTATTTT,CASSLVGRGTDTQYF
NA,TRBJ2-4,NA,TRBV12-5,TGTGCTAGTGGCACGAGTGGGGGGAACGTCAAAAACATTCAGTACTTC,CASGTSGGNVKNIQYF
TRBD2,TRBJ2-3,NA,TRBV6-1,TGTGCCAGCAGTGAAGTCTGGACTAGGGCAGATACGCAGTATTTT,CASSEVWTRADTQYF
NA,TRBJ1-4,NA,TRBV7-9,TGTGCCAGCAGCTTCTGGGGGGAAAAACTGTTTTTT,CASSFWGEKLFF
NA,TRBJ2-5,few,TRBV7-8,TGTGCCAGCAGCCCGGGACTTATGAAAGAGACCCAGTACTTC,CASSPGLMKETQYF
NA,TRBJ2-6,NA,TRBV28,TGTGCCAGCAGTTCTAGCTCTGGGGCCAACGTCCTGACTTTC,CASSSSSGANVLTF
NA,TRBJ2-2,NA,TRBV9,TGTGCCAGCAGCGTAGGGCTATCGAACACCGGGGAGCTGTTTTTT,CASSVGLSNTGELFF
NA,TRBJ1-3,NA,TRBV7-9,TGTGCCAGCAGAGGGGGGGGCAACACCATATATTTT,CASRGGGNTIYF
NA,TRBJ2-2,NA,TRBV27,TGTGCCACCAACCCACAGGGAGGCACCGGGGAGCTGTTTTTT,CATNPQGGTGELFF
NA,TRBJ2-7,NA,TRBV6-6,TGTGCCAGCAGTAAAAACTCCCGTTCACAGTACTTC,CASSKNSRSQYF
TRBD1,TRBJ2-2,NA,TRBV10-3,TGTGCCATGGGGACAGGCTTCACCGGGGAGCTGTTTTTT,CAMGTGFTGELFF
TRBD1,TRBJ1-1,once,TRBV5-6,TGTGCCAGCAGCTTACAGGGGGCGCTTTTATTCGGGAACACTGAAGCTTTCTTT,CASSLQGALLFGNTEAFF
TRBD2,TRBJ2-3,NA,TRBV19,TGTGCCAGTAGTACGGCCCACGGGAGGCCCGAAACAGATACGCAGTATTTT,CASSTAHGRPETDTQYF
NA,TRBJ2-1,NA,TRBV7-2,TGTGCCAGCAGCCTCGACCGGTCCCGTTTGGAGCAGTTCTTC,CASSLDRSRLEQFF
TRBD1,TRBJ1-2,once,TRBV6-4,TGTGCCAGCCCGGGACAGGGCGGTGGCTACACCTTC,CASPGQGGGYTF
TRBD1,TRBJ1-1,NA,TRBV19,TGTGCCAGTAGTGGCACCGGGACAGGGGTCGGAGCTTTCTTT,CASSGTGTGVGAFF